This T cell receptor beta chain was captured by sequencing in a study of blood T cell repertoires in COVID-19. Profiling relied on immunoSEQ multiplex PCR, and the TCRdb table lists in-frame clones only, not all of them. The data contain some 40,000 clones, more than 75% of them singletons. V lost 3 bases, J lost 2 bases, and 7 bases lay in between. This CDR3 region has 13 residues. The germline V gene encodes CDR1 WNHNN and CDR2 SYGVQD (reference sequence). V is TRBV10-1 and J is TRBJ2-5; D is perhaps TRBD2 (6 bases). The sequencing input was peripheral blood. This TCR came from a man aged 50 or older with active or convalescent COVID-19. The CDR3 protein is CASSDGGQETQYF. The CDR3 DNA follows: TGCGCCAGCAGTGACGGGGGTCAAGAGACCCAGTACTTC.